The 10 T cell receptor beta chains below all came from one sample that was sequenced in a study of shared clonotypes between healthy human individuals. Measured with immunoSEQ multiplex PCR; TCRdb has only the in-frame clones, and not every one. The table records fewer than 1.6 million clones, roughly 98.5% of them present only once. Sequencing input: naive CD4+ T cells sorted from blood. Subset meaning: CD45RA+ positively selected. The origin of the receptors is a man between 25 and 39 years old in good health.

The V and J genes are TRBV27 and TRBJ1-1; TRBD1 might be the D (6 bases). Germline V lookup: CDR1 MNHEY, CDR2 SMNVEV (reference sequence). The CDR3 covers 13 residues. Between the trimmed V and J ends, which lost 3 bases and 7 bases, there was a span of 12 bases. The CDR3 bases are TGTGCCAGCAGTTTCAGGGGTCCGGGTGAAGCTTTCTTT. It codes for CASSFRGPGEAFF.

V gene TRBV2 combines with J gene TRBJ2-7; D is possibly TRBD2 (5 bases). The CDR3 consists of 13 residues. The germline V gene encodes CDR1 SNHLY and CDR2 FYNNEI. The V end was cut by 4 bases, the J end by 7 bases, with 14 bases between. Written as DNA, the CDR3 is TGTGCCAGCAGTGTTACCCGCCGGGGAGAGCAGTACTTC. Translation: CASSVTRRGEQYF.

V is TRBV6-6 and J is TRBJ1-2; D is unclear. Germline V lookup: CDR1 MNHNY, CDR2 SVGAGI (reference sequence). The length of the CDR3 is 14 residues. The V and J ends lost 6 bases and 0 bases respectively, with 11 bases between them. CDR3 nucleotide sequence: TGTGCCAGCAGAATGGGCAGTTCTAACTATGGCTACACCTTC. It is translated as CASRMGSSNYGYTF.

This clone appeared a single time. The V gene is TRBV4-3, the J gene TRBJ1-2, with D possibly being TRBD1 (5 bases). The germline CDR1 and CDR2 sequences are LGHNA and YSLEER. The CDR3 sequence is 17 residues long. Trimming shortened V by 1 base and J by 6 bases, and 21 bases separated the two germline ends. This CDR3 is CASSQALGGEDFNGYTF. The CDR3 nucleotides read TGCGCCAGCAGCCAAGCGCTGGGGGGGGAGGATTTTAATGGCTACACCTTC.

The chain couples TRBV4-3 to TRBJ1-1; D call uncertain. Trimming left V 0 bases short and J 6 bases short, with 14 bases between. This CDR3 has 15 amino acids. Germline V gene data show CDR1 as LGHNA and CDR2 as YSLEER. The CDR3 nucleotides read TGCGCCAGCAGCCAAGAGGGGTTGGGCTCTCCTGAAGCTTTCTTT. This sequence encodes CASSQEGLGSPEAFF.

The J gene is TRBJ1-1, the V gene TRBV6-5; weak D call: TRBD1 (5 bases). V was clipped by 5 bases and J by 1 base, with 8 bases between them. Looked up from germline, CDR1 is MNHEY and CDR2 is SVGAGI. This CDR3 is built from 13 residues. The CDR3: CASSRQPNTEAFF. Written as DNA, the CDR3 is TGTGCCAGCAGTCGACAGCCGAACACTGAAGCTTTCTTT.

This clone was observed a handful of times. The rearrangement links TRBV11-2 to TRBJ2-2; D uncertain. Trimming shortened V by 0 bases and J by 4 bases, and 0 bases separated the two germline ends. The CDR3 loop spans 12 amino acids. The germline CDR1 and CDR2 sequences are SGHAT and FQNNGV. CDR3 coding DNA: TGTGCCAGCAGCTTAGACACCGGGGAGCTGTTTTTT. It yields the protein CASSLDTGELFF.

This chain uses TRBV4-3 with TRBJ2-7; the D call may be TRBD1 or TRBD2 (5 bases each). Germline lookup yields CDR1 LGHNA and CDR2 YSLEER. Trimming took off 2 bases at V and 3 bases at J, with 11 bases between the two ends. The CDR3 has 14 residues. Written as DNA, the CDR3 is TGCGCCAGCAGCCAACGGGACGGAATCTACGAGCAGTACTTC. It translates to CASSQRDGIYEQYF.

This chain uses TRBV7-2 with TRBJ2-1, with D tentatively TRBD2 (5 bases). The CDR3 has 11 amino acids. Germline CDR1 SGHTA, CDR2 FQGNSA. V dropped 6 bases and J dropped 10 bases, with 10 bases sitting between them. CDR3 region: CASSWTREQFF. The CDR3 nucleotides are TGTGCCAGCAGTTGGACTCGGGAGCAGTTCTTC. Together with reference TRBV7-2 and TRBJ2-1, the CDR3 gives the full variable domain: GAGVSQSPSNKVTEKGKDVELRCDPISGHTALYWYRQSLGQGLEFLIYFQGNSAPDKSGLPSDRFSAERTGGSVSTLTIQRTQQEDSAVYLCASSWTREQFFGPGTRLTVL.

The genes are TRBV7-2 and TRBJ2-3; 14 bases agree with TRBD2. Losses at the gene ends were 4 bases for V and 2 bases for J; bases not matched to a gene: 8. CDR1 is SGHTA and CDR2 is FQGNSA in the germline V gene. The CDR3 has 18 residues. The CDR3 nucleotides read TGTGCCAGCAGCTCCCGGACTAGCGGGAGGATGGACACAGATACGCAGTATTTT. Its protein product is CASSSRTSGRMDTDTQYF.